Below, 28 T cell receptor beta chains from the same sample are listed, as sequenced in a study of vaccination and CD4 T cells after COVID-19. TCRdb recomputed calls from the PCR reads with MiXCR, one row per CDR3 protein. The sample lists 15,000 to 20,000 distinct CDR3 sequences, 62% seen once, with just over 1% in the top ten. This sample comprised CD4+ T cells from blood, obtained before SARS-CoV-2 vaccination. These receptors came from a human donor who had recovered from COVID-19.

The sample holds a few counts of this clonotype. The V call is TRBV20-1, the J call TRBJ1-5; no clear D. Looked up from germline, CDR1 is DFQATT and CDR2 is SNEGSKA (reference sequence). V was pared by 4 bases and J by 3 bases, with 19 bases between. This CDR3 is 16 amino acids long. CDR3 in DNA: TGCAGTGCTACCGTTCCCCCCGACAACCCCAATCAGCCCCAGCATTTT. It translates to CSATVPPDNPNQPQHF.

There are a few counts of this clonotype. The gene calls are TRBV20-1 and TRBJ2-5, with 7 bases identical to TRBD1. The CDR3 is made up of 12 amino acids. The germline CDR1 and CDR2 sequences are DFQATT and SNEGSKA (reference sequence). Unmatched junction bases numbered 4, after V lost 5 bases and J lost 4 bases. The CDR3 here is CSAFRDRETQYF. The CDR3 DNA is TGCAGTGCTTTCCGGGACAGAGAGACCCAGTACTTC.

The rearrangement joins TRBV7-2 to TRBJ2-7, with D uncertain. Germline V gene lookup returns CDR1 SGHTA and CDR2 FQGNSA. The CDR3 runs 14 residues. The V gene lost 0 bases and the J gene lost 3 bases, with 9 bases spanning the gap. For the CDR3, the DNA is TGTGCCAGCAGCTTAGCCAGAGACAACTACGAGCAGTACTTC. Its protein product is CASSLARDNYEQYF. The full variable domain, rest sourced from reference TRBV7-2 and TRBJ2-7, is GAGVSQSPSNKVTEKGKDVELRCDPISGHTALYWYRQSLGQGLEFLIYFQGNSAPDKSGLPSDRFSAERTGGSVSTLTIQRTQQEDSAVYLCASSLARDNYEQYFGPGTRLTVT.

The rearrangement joins TRBV19 to TRBJ2-1; D is undetermined. V shed 4 bases and J shed 4 bases, with 5 bases lying between them. The CDR3 sequence is 12 residues long. The germline V gene has CDR1 LNHDA and CDR2 SQIVND (reference sequence). The CDR3 DNA reads TGTGCCAGTAGTAATCAGTACAATGAGCAGTTCTTC. Residues: CASSNQYNEQFF.

The chain couples TRBV15 to TRBJ2-1; D assignment may be TRBD1 or TRBD2 (5 bases each). The germline gives CDR1 LNHNV, CDR2 YYDKDF (reference sequence). CDR3 length: 16 amino acids. The V end was cut by 2 bases, the J end by 6 bases, with 17 bases between. The CDR3 coding sequence is TGTGCCACCAGCAGACCGGGGACCCAGGTCAGCAATGAGCAGTTCTTC. Protein sequence: CATSRPGTQVSNEQFF.

This clonotype was picked up a small number of times. The gene calls are TRBV20-1 and TRBJ2-3; D is undetermined. Germline values: CDR1 DFQATT, CDR2 SNEGSKA (reference sequence). The CDR3 runs 14 residues. V was clipped by 3 bases and J by 6 bases, with 16 bases between them. CDR3 coding DNA: TGCAGTGCTAGCCCCTCTCGCCGCTGGGATACGCAGTATTTT. This sequence encodes CSASPSRRWDTQYF.

This clonotype occurred a few times. V usage is TRBV15 and J usage is TRBJ2-1; D is unclear. Trimming cost V 0 bases and J 3 bases, with 9 bases left between them. Germline loops: CDR1 LNHNV, CDR2 YYDKDF (reference sequence). The CDR3 runs 15 residues. CDR3 sequence: CATSRDFQVYNEQFF. The CDR3 nucleotides are TGTGCCACCAGCAGAGACTTTCAGGTCTACAATGAGCAGTTCTTC.

The chain joins TRBV7-3 to TRBJ2-3; 9 bases line up with TRBD1. The CDR3 totals 15 residues. The J segment lost 3 bases and the V segment lost 5 bases, leaving 6 bases of the junction unmatched. From germline, CDR1 is SGHTA and CDR2 FQGTGA. In DNA, the CDR3 is TGTGCCAGCAGCCGTCCCGGACAGGGGACAGATACGCAGTATTTT. Its translation is CASSRPGQGTDTQYF.

This clonotype was counted once. V usage is TRBV10-3 and J usage is TRBJ2-7; D might be TRBD1 (6 bases). The CDR3 covers 13 residues. V was cut by 5 bases and J by 6 bases, with 14 bases left in between. Germline CDR1 ENHRY, CDR2 SYGVKD. The CDR3 region has the DNA TGTGCCATCAGTCCACAGGGTAATCGCGAGCAGTACTTC. This gives the protein CAISPQGNREQYF.

The rearrangement links TRBV19 to TRBJ1-5; TRBD1 matches at 8 bases. The CDR3 spans 14 residues. V dropped 5 bases and J dropped 7; count of bases not matched to a gene: 7. Germline V lookup: CDR1 LNHDA, CDR2 SQIVND (reference sequence). The CDR3 reads CASSQTGESQPQHF. The CDR3, as DNA: TGTGCCAGTAGTCAGACAGGGGAGTCGCAGCCCCAGCATTTT.

The V call is TRBV7-3, the J call TRBJ2-2; D uncertain. Germline loops: CDR1 SGHTA, CDR2 FQGTGA. V was cut by 0 bases and J by 2 bases, with 7 bases left in between. The CDR3 is 15 amino acids. In DNA, the CDR3 is TGTGCCAGCAGCTTAACCGGAAGTAACACCGGGGAGCTGTTTTTT. Its protein product is CASSLTGSNTGELFF.

V is TRBV6-1 and J is TRBJ2-1; unclear D gene. The V gene lost 6 bases and the J gene lost 6 bases, with 6 bases spanning the gap. This CDR3 is built from 11 residues. Germline V CDR1 and CDR2: MNHNS, SASEGT. This CDR3 reads CASSRGNEQFF. Here the CDR3 DNA reads TGTGCCAGCAGCCGAGGCAATGAGCAGTTCTTC.

This rearrangement joins TRBV11-2 to TRBJ1-6; TRBD1 is a possible D gene (5 bases). Trimming left V 2 bases short and J 8 bases short, with 10 bases between. This CDR3 is built from 14 residues. Per germline, CDR1 SGHAT and CDR2 FQNNGV. CDR3 protein: CASSLTRADSPLHF. The CDR3 DNA sequence: TGTGCCAGCAGCTTAACCAGGGCTGATTCACCCCTCCACTTT.

This clonotype was detected a few times. The rearrangement uses TRBV10-3 and TRBJ1-2; D ambiguous. Germline CDR1 is ENHRY and CDR2 is SYGVKD. Trimming pared 3 bases from V and 0 bases from J, leaving 8 bases between. This CDR3 comprises 14 residues. Written as DNA, the CDR3 is TGTGCCATCAGTGACGGAAGAACTAACTATGGCTACACCTTC. Its protein product is CAISDGRTNYGYTF.

J is TRBJ1-5 and V is TRBV4-2; the D is unclear. With 6 bases removed from V and 1 base from J, the gap between germline ends came to 10 bases. Germline values: CDR1 LGHNA, CDR2 YNFKEQ. This CDR3 is 14 amino acids long. The CDR3 reads CASRGRGSNQPQHF. The CDR3 coding sequence is TGTGCCAGCAGAGGTCGAGGGAGCAATCAGCCCCAGCATTTT.

The chain is built from TRBV27 and TRBJ2-3; D ambiguous. Germline CDR1 and CDR2: MNHEY and SMNVEV (reference sequence). The V and J ends lost 5 bases and 6 bases respectively, with 15 bases between them. The CDR3 sequence is 14 residues long. The CDR3 region has the DNA TGTGCCAGCAGTCAAAGAGTTCGATCTGATACGCAGTATTTT. It is translated as CASSQRVRSDTQYF.

The genes are TRBV6-5 and TRBJ1-5; a possible D gene is TRBD1 (6 bases). This CDR3 has 16 amino acids. Germline V lookup: CDR1 MNHEY, CDR2 SVGAGI. Trimming stripped 0 bases from V and 5 bases from J, with 14 bases between. The CDR3: CASSYSGRGGDQPQHF. The CDR3 region has the DNA TGTGCCAGCAGTTACTCTGGCAGGGGTGGCGATCAGCCCCAGCATTTT.

The chain uses TRBV12-3 or TRBV12-4 and TRBJ1-5, with D hard to call. This CDR3 comprises 13 residues. Between the trimmed V and J ends, which lost 3 bases and 7 bases, there was a span of 10 bases. The CDR3, as DNA: TGTGCCAGCAGTTTGTTTTCCGGGCAGCCCCAGCATTTT. Residues: CASSLFSGQPQHF.

The chain is built from TRBV25-1 and TRBJ1-1; the D is unclear. Germline V gene sequence: CDR1 MGHDK, CDR2 SYGVNS. CDR3 length: 15 amino acids. V lost 4 bases and J 3 bases, leaving 15 bases between the germline ends. The CDR3 sequence is CASSVGRVKDTEAFF. In nucleotides, the CDR3 is TGTGCCAGCAGTGTTGGTAGGGTAAAGGACACTGAAGCTTTCTTT.

CDR3 nucleotides: TGTGCCAGCAGTTACCGACTAGCGGGAGGCCAAGAGACCCAGTACTTC. Its translation is CASSYRLAGGQETQYF. This sequence joins TRBV6-5 and TRBJ2-5, with 13 positions matching TRBD2. Per germline, CDR1 MNHEY and CDR2 SVGAGI. This CDR3 has 16 amino acids. The V segment lost 2 bases and the J segment 1 base; nucleotides outside the gene matches: 1.

This chain uses TRBV20-1 with TRBJ2-1, with 8 bases aligning to TRBD2. The ends lost 4 bases at V and 7 bases at J; junction bases unmatched: 0. Germline values: CDR1 DFQATT, CDR2 SNEGSKA (reference sequence). CDR3 size: 11 residues. CDR3 region: CSAIAGNEQFF. The CDR3 bases are TGCAGTGCTATAGCGGGAAATGAGCAGTTCTTC.

This chain uses TRBV20-1 with TRBJ1-5; no clear D gene. Per germline, CDR1 DFQATT and CDR2 SNEGSKA (reference sequence). There are 17 residues in the CDR3. V was cut by 1 base and J by 2 bases, with 18 bases left in between. CDR3 in amino acids: CSARGKQGTYGNQPQHF. The DNA of the CDR3 is TGCAGTGCTAGAGGCAAACAAGGCACCTATGGCAATCAGCCCCAGCATTTT.

The chain employs TRBV7-2 and TRBJ2-5, with unresolved D. This CDR3 has 11 amino acids. V was cut by 1 base and J by 6 bases, with 3 bases left in between. Per the germline V gene, CDR1 is SGHTA and CDR2 is FQGNSA. The CDR3 DNA sequence: TGTGCCAGCAGCTTAGAAAAGACCCAGTACTTC. Protein product: CASSLEKTQYF.

The chain couples TRBV19 to TRBJ2-1, with unresolved D. Germline assignment: CDR1 LNHDA and CDR2 SQIVND (reference sequence). This CDR3 is 15 amino acids long. V lost 6 bases and J lost 5, with 17 bases in between. In DNA, the CDR3 is TGTGCCAGTAGACCGATGGGATTTGGACACAATGAGCAGTTCTTC. It translates to CASRPMGFGHNEQFF.

This clonotype was seen only a few times. This CDR3 reads CASSYFGGGNYGYTF. In DNA form, the CDR3 reads TGTGCCAGCAGTTACTTTGGAGGGGGCAACTATGGCTACACCTTC. V and J are TRBV6-5 and TRBJ1-2; 7 bases map to TRBD1. The CDR3 loop spans 15 amino acids. The germline gives CDR1 MNHEY, CDR2 SVGAGI. V trimming: 1 base; J trimming: 2 bases; junction bases outside the gene matches: 4.

This chain links TRBV7-8 with TRBJ2-7, with 8 nucleotides matching TRBD1. The germline V gene encodes CDR1 SGHVS and CDR2 FQNEAQ. The CDR3 is made up of 13 amino acids. V lost 6 bases to trimming and J lost 5 bases; unmatched junction nucleotides: 6. For the CDR3, the DNA is TGTGCCAGCAGGACAGGGGAATTTCACGAGCAGTACTTC. It translates to CASRTGEFHEQYF.

This chain links TRBV4-1 with TRBJ2-3; no firm D call. From germline, CDR1 is MGHRA and CDR2 YSYEKL. The CDR3 extends over 16 amino acids. V shed 1 base and J shed 1 base, with 12 bases lying between them. The CDR3 DNA reads as TGCGCCAGCAGCCAAGGAATGGGTTTGGGCACAGATACGCAGTATTTT. Protein: CASSQGMGLGTDTQYF.

This clonotype was picked up one time. The V call is TRBV20-1, the J call TRBJ2-7, with D possibly being TRBD2 (6 bases). Germline V gives CDR1 DFQATT, CDR2 SNEGSKA (reference sequence). The CDR3 contains 15 residues. V dropped 5 bases and J dropped 1 base, with 18 bases sitting between them. CDR3 sequence reads: CSALAPGLASYEQYF. The CDR3 region has the DNA TGCAGTGCTCTAGCTCCGGGGCTAGCGTCCTACGAGCAGTACTTC.